The rows below give T cell receptor beta chains drawn from one sample of a study of blood T cell repertoires in COVID-19. Profiled with immunoSEQ multiplex PCR; TCRdb holds only in-frame clones, not every one. The sample records approximately 170,000 clones, approximately 84% being singletons. The specimen sequenced was PBMCs or T cells enriched from blood (not recorded which). These receptors were taken from a woman aged 25 to 39 who had recovered from COVID-19. Both conserved end residues are part of each CDR3. Each record gives: CDR3 protein, CDR3 DNA, J gene, clone size, D gene, V gene. The D gene is left open where the match is weak. Clone size is stated in some rows and not others, as once, few, many or a class when expanded.

cdr3_aa: CATSLAGGPPDTQYF
cdr3_nt: TGTGCCACCAGTCTAGCGGGGGGGCCTCCAGATACGCAGTATTTT
j_call: TRBJ2-3
clone_size: -
d_call: TRBD2
v_call: TRBV24-1

cdr3_aa: CASSLERGQPQHF
cdr3_nt: TGTGCCAGCAGCTTAGAGAGGGGACAACCCCAGCATTTT
j_call: TRBJ1-5
clone_size: once
d_call: -
v_call: TRBV7-3

cdr3_aa: CASSGSGGRYEQYF
cdr3_nt: TGTGCCAGCAGCGGTTCAGGGGGCCGCTACGAGCAGTACTTC
j_call: TRBJ2-7
clone_size: -
d_call: TRBD1
v_call: TRBV5-8

cdr3_aa: CATSDPGTGGDTEAFF
cdr3_nt: TGTGCCACCAGTGATCCTGGGACAGGGGGAGACACTGAAGCTTTCTTT
j_call: TRBJ1-1
clone_size: -
d_call: TRBD1
v_call: TRBV24-1

cdr3_aa: CASSLVREGYTF
cdr3_nt: TGTGCCAGCAGCTTAGTCAGGGAAGGCTACACCTTC
j_call: TRBJ1-2
clone_size: -
d_call: -
v_call: TRBV7-9

cdr3_aa: CASSLRGAGVGGELFF
cdr3_nt: TGTGCCAGCAGCTTAAGAGGGGCGGGAGTCGGCGGGGAGCTGTTTTTT
j_call: TRBJ2-2
clone_size: -
d_call: TRBD2
v_call: TRBV7-3

cdr3_aa: CATTPGGFGNTIYF
cdr3_nt: TGTGCCACCACCCCCGGAGGGTTTGGAAACACCATATATTTT
j_call: TRBJ1-3
clone_size: -
d_call: -
v_call: TRBV28

cdr3_aa: CASSNGGPTDTQYF
cdr3_nt: TGTGCCAGCAGTAACGGGGGTCCCACAGATACGCAGTATTTT
j_call: TRBJ2-3
clone_size: -
d_call: -
v_call: TRBV6-5

cdr3_aa: CASSPRERGGLQETQYF
cdr3_nt: TGTGCCAGCTCACCACGTGAACGGGGGGGTTTACAAGAGACCCAGTACTTC
j_call: TRBJ2-5
clone_size: few
d_call: TRBD2
v_call: TRBV18

cdr3_aa: CASSLGDRERHYGYTF
cdr3_nt: TGCGCCAGCAGCTTGGGGGACAGGGAGCGCCACTATGGCTACACCTTC
j_call: TRBJ1-2
clone_size: -
d_call: TRBD1
v_call: TRBV5-1

cdr3_aa: CASSGHVGGRGYTF
cdr3_nt: TGTGCCAGCAGTGGCCACGTAGGGGGACGGGGCTACACCTTC
j_call: TRBJ1-2
clone_size: -
d_call: -
v_call: TRBV25-1

cdr3_aa: CASSLDRGFGRAPREQYF
cdr3_nt: TGTGCCAGCAGCTTAGATCGGGGGTTCGGGAGGGCCCCTCGTGAGCAGTACTTC
j_call: TRBJ2-7
clone_size: -
d_call: TRBD2
v_call: TRBV7-2

cdr3_aa: CASSQGRETQYF
cdr3_nt: TGTGCCAGCAGCCAAGGGAGAGAGACCCAGTACTTC
j_call: TRBJ2-5
clone_size: -
d_call: -
v_call: TRBV3-1/TRBV3-2

cdr3_aa: CSVVAWQGASVGTEAFF
cdr3_nt: TGCAGCGTTGTTGCATGGCAGGGGGCAAGCGTGGGCACTGAAGCTTTCTTT
j_call: TRBJ1-1
clone_size: -
d_call: TRBD1
v_call: TRBV29-1

cdr3_aa: CASSEFFLQASSHGYTF
cdr3_nt: TGTGCCAGCAGTGAATTCTTCCTGCAGGCCTCGTCCCATGGCTACACCTTC
j_call: TRBJ1-2
clone_size: -
d_call: -
v_call: TRBV25-1

cdr3_aa: CASSSGLEGETQYF
cdr3_nt: TGTGCCAGCAGCTCAGGACTGGAGGGCGAGACCCAGTACTTC
j_call: TRBJ2-5
clone_size: -
d_call: -
v_call: TRBV6-5

cdr3_aa: CASGKIAGPIF
cdr3_nt: TGTGCCAGTGGAAAAATAGCGGGACCAATCTTC
j_call: TRBJ2-1
clone_size: once
d_call: TRBD2
v_call: TRBV19

cdr3_aa: CASSAPGGPGELFF
cdr3_nt: TGTGCCAGCAGTGCCCCAGGGGGCCCCGGGGAGCTGTTTTTT
j_call: TRBJ2-2
clone_size: -
d_call: TRBD1
v_call: TRBV2

cdr3_aa: CASSLTGYGNTIYF
cdr3_nt: TGCGCCAGCAGCTTGACAGGGTACGGAAACACCATATATTTT
j_call: TRBJ1-3
clone_size: -
d_call: -
v_call: TRBV5-1

cdr3_aa: CASSPPQGHSPLHF
cdr3_nt: TGTGCCAGCAGCCCCCCACAGGGACATTCACCCCTCCACTTT
j_call: TRBJ1-6
clone_size: -
d_call: -
v_call: TRBV3-1/TRBV3-2

cdr3_aa: CASRGQGAFDSYGYTF
cdr3_nt: TGTGCCAGCAGAGGACAGGGGGCCTTTGATAGCTATGGCTACACCTTC
j_call: TRBJ1-2
clone_size: -
d_call: TRBD1
v_call: TRBV5-4

cdr3_aa: CASSLTSGYEQYF
cdr3_nt: TGTGCCAGCAGCCTAACTAGCGGCTACGAGCAGTACTTC
j_call: TRBJ2-7
clone_size: -
d_call: TRBD2
v_call: TRBV7-3

cdr3_aa: CASSLTATDTQYF
cdr3_nt: TGTGCCAGCAGTTTGACAGCCACAGATACGCAGTATTTT
j_call: TRBJ2-3
clone_size: few
d_call: -
v_call: TRBV12-3/TRBV12-4

cdr3_aa: CASSFGAGISYGYTF
cdr3_nt: TGTGCCAGCAGTTTTGGGGCAGGGATATCCTATGGCTACACCTTC
j_call: TRBJ1-2
clone_size: -
d_call: -
v_call: TRBV28

cdr3_aa: CARRVVAFF
cdr3_nt: TGTGCCCGACGGGTGGTCGCTTTCTTT
j_call: TRBJ1-1
clone_size: -
d_call: -
v_call: TRBV28

cdr3_aa: CASSQRGAAGNTIYF
cdr3_nt: TGCGCCAGCAGCCAACGCGGGGCGGCTGGAAACACCATATATTTT
j_call: TRBJ1-3
clone_size: -
d_call: -
v_call: TRBV4-1

cdr3_aa: CASTIGTGGTEAFF
cdr3_nt: TGTGCCAGCACCATCGGGACAGGAGGGACTGAAGCTTTCTTT
j_call: TRBJ1-1
clone_size: -
d_call: TRBD1
v_call: TRBV2

cdr3_aa: CASRQTRTGGNTGELFF
cdr3_nt: TGCGCCAGCAGACAAACGCGGACAGGGGGTAACACCGGGGAGCTGTTTTTT
j_call: TRBJ2-2
clone_size: -
d_call: TRBD1
v_call: TRBV5-1